This entry is about one T cell receptor (beta chain). This specimen comes from a study of cytomegalovirus exposure and HLA in healthy donors. Whereas donors were nominally healthy upon sampling, unrecorded immune exposures were probable. Both 60 Vbeta primers and 13 Jbeta primers went into the PCR. TCRdb's table, derived via immunoSEQ multiplex PCR, lists solely in-frame clones and lacks some. The sample includes 110,000 to 150,000 clones, around four fifths seen only once; the top ten take about 2.5%. The CDR3 extends over 16 amino acids. Germline V gene sequence: CDR1 PRHDT, CDR2 FYEKMQ (reference sequence). The V and J ends lost 1 base and 4 bases, in that order; junction bases with no gene match: 6.

Source material: PBMCs. The chain has TRBV13 and TRBJ2-7; 11 nucleotides agree with TRBD2. The sequence was obtained from a boy aged 2 to 9 in good health and CMV-seronegative. The CDR3: CASSLAGTSGGYEQYF. The CDR3 DNA is TGTGCCAGCAGCTTAGCGGGGACTAGCGGCGGTTACGAGCAGTACTTC. Combining the CDR3 with reference TRBV13 and TRBJ2-7 gives the whole variable domain AAGVIQSPRHLIKEKRETATLKCYPIPRHDTVYWYQQGPGQDPQFLISFYEKMQSDKGSIPDRFSAQQFSDYHSELNMSSLELGDSALYFCASSLAGTSGGYEQYFGPGTRLTVT.